The 17 T cell receptor beta chains below all came from one sample that was sequenced in a study of blood T cell repertoires in COVID-19. Generated by immunoSEQ multiplex PCR, the TCRdb table keeps only in-frame clones and is missing some. The table records about 300,000 clones, roughly 88% of them present only once. Sample: peripheral blood. Source of these receptors: a woman aged 25 to 39 who had recovered from COVID-19.

The CDR3 DNA reads as TGTGCCAGCAGCCCGGGGGGGAGTGAAGCTTTCTTT. This gives the protein CASSPGGSEAFF. This chain joins TRBV7-3 and TRBJ1-1; TRBD1 is a possible D gene (5 bases). Trimming left V 5 bases short and J 7 bases short, with 11 bases between. Germline V lookup: CDR1 SGHTA, CDR2 FQGTGA. This CDR3 is built from 12 residues.

CDR3 sequence: CASSYSPQGRSPLHF. The CDR3 DNA is TGTGCCAGCAGTTACTCTCCGCAGGGGAGATCACCCCTCCACTTT. The chain has TRBV6-2 or TRBV6-3 and TRBJ1-6; possibly TRBD1 for D (6 bases). Germline V gene sequence: CDR1 MNHEY, CDR2 SVGEGT. V was shortened by 0 bases and J by 10 bases, with 13 bases between the two germline ends. The CDR3 contains 15 residues.

The V and J genes are TRBV10-3 and TRBJ2-5; 12 positions match TRBD2. The CDR3 is made up of 14 amino acids. Looked up from germline, CDR1 is ENHRY and CDR2 is SYGVKD. The ends lost 3 bases at V and 5 bases at J; junction bases unmatched: 1. The CDR3 region has the DNA TGTGCCATCAGTGAAACTAGCGGGGGGGAGACCCAGTACTTC. Its protein is CAISETSGGETQYF.

This clone showed up just a few times. The CDR3 bases are TGTGCCAGTAAGGACAGGCCCTATAGCAATCAGCCCCAGCATTTT. Translation: CASKDRPYSNQPQHF. The genes are TRBV19 and TRBJ1-5, with 7 nucleotides matching TRBD1. Germline loops: CDR1 LNHDA, CDR2 SQIVND (reference sequence). CDR3 length: 15 residues. With V trimmed by 7 bases and J by 0 bases, 6 bases remained unmatched.

In its sample, this clone was seen a few times. This chain connects TRBV28 to TRBJ1-1; 11 bases map to TRBD1. Germline values: CDR1 MDHEN, CDR2 SYDVKM. V was clipped by 5 bases and J by 6 bases; unmatched bases: 8. The CDR3 is made up of 15 amino acids. The CDR3 nucleotides read TGTGCCAGCAGTCCATGGACAGGGGGCTTGTCTGAAGCTTTCTTT. It yields the protein CASSPWTGGLSEAFF.

The table lists this clone with a count of one. The chain links TRBV5-1 to TRBJ2-3; 7 bases are a match to TRBD1. The CDR3 contains 15 residues. V was pared by 4 bases and J by 1 base, with 6 bases of the junction left unmatched. Germline V gene data show CDR1 as SGHRS and CDR2 as YFSETQ. CDR3 DNA: TGCGCCAGCAGCCCGGGTGGACAGGGCACAGATACGCAGTATTTT. Translation gives CASSPGGQGTDTQYF.

The genes are TRBV6-2 or TRBV6-3 and TRBJ1-1; D is unclear. In germline, CDR1 is MNHEY, CDR2 SVGEGT. CDR3 length equals 13 residues. Trimming removed 2 bases from V and 5 bases from J, with 9 bases in between. CDR3 bases: TGTGCCAGCAGTTACACGCGGCGGACTGAAGCTTTCTTT. It translates to CASSYTRRTEAFF.

The rearrangement uses TRBV28 and TRBJ1-2, with 9 bases that match TRBD1. Germline assignment: CDR1 MDHEN and CDR2 SYDVKM. CDR3 size: 13 residues. The V gene end was trimmed by 5 bases and the J gene end by 7 bases; junction bases not matched to a gene: 5. The CDR3 reads CASSITGGSGYTF. CDR3 bases: TGTGCCAGCAGTATTACAGGGGGCTCTGGCTACACCTTC.

Only one count was recorded for this clone. Other DNA sequences in the sample encode the same CDR3. The chain joins TRBV28 to TRBJ2-7; D unresolved. Germline CDR1 is MDHEN and CDR2 is SYDVKM. The CDR3 contains 12 residues. The V end lost 3 bases, the J end lost 1 base, and 4 bases lay between the germline ends. The CDR3 region has the DNA TGTGCCAGCAGTTTGTCATCCTACGAGCAGTACTTC. This codes for CASSLSSYEQYF.

V usage is TRBV27 and J usage is TRBJ1-6; no firm D call. This CDR3 comprises 13 residues. Germline values: CDR1 MNHEY, CDR2 SMNVEV (reference sequence). V lost 6 bases and J lost 7, with 10 bases in between. CDR3: CASSPGGNSPLHF. The DNA of the CDR3 is TGTGCCAGCAGCCCAGGAGGGAATTCACCCCTCCACTTT.

In its sample, this clone was seen once. The V call is TRBV6-1, the J call TRBJ2-3; 8 nucleotides agree with TRBD1. After removal of 3 bases from V and 4 bases from J, the junction contained 9 bases not matched to a gene. Germline V gene lookup returns CDR1 MNHNS and CDR2 SASEGT. CDR3 size: 16 residues. The CDR3 region has the DNA TGTGCCAGCAGTGATCCTGACAGGGGAAGGTCAGATACGCAGTATTTT. Protein product: CASSDPDRGRSDTQYF.

This clone was seen a single time. V is TRBV5-4 and J is TRBJ1-4, with a possible D match to TRBD1 (5 bases). This CDR3 has 15 residues. Germline values: CDR1 SGHNT, CDR2 YYREEE (reference sequence). The V end lost 2 bases, the J end lost 5 bases, and 13 bases lay between the germline ends. In DNA, the CDR3 is TGTGCCAGCAGCTTTGTTACAGGAAAAAATGAAAAACTGTTTTTT. Encoded protein: CASSFVTGKNEKLFF.

This clone was observed once. J is TRBJ2-7 and V is TRBV28, with 8 bases that match TRBD1. The CDR3 is 13 amino acids. Germline V gives CDR1 MDHEN, CDR2 SYDVKM. J gave up 2 bases and V 6 bases, and 3 bases lay outside the gene matches. CDR3 nucleotide sequence: TGTGCCAGCAGCGTACAGGGGGCCTACGAGCAGTACTTC. Translated: CASSVQGAYEQYF.

This clone was counted once. The genes are TRBV25-1 and TRBJ2-1; 12 nucleotides line up with TRBD2. This CDR3 has 17 amino acids. V lost 1 base and J lost 5; bases outside the gene matches: 6. Germline values: CDR1 MGHDK, CDR2 SYGVNS. The CDR3 sequence is CASSELPGTSGHNEQFF. The CDR3 region has the DNA TGTGCCAGCAGTGAATTACCCGGGACTAGCGGGCACAATGAGCAGTTCTTC. The whole variable domain, filled in from reference TRBV25-1 and TRBJ2-1, reads EADIYQTPRYLVIGTGKKITLECSQTMGHDKMYWYQQDPGMELHLIHYSYGVNSTEKGDLSSESTVSRIRTEHFPLTLESARPSHTSQYLCASSELPGTSGHNEQFFGPGTRLTVL.

This clone is a singleton in its sample. The V call is TRBV4-1, the J call TRBJ1-4; the D gene is possibly TRBD1 (5 bases). Trimming pared 6 bases from V and 0 bases from J, leaving 11 bases between. Germline V CDR1 and CDR2: MGHRA, YSYEKL. This CDR3 has 15 amino acids. For the CDR3, the DNA is TGCGCCAGCAGGGGGGGGGAGGCAACTAATGAAAAACTGTTTTTT. This translates into CASRGGEATNEKLFF.

The chain employs TRBV11-2 and TRBJ2-7; the D gene is possibly TRBD1 (5 bases). The CDR3 has 11 amino acids. The germline V and J ends were trimmed by 3 bases and 10 bases, with 10 bases remaining between them. Looked up from germline, CDR1 is SGHAT and CDR2 is FQNNGV. Written as DNA, the CDR3 is TGTGCCAGCAGCTTCGGACAAGGACAGTACTTC. It is translated as CASSFGQGQYF.

The rearrangement links TRBV19 to TRBJ1-5; TRBD1 aligns across 8 bases. With V trimmed by 5 bases and J by 0 bases, 15 bases remained unmatched. CDR3 length: 19 residues. Looked up from germline, CDR1 is LNHDA and CDR2 is SQIVND (reference sequence). This CDR3 is CASSVRPGQANYSNQPQHF. The CDR3 DNA follows: TGTGCCAGTAGTGTAAGACCGGGACAGGCCAATTATAGCAATCAGCCCCAGCATTTT. The whole variable domain, remainder taken from reference TRBV19 and TRBJ1-5, is DGGITQSPKYLFRKEGQNVTLSCEQNLNHDAMYWYRQDPGQGLRLIYYSQIVNDFQKGDIAEGYSVSREKKESFPLTVTSAQKNPTAFYLCASSVRPGQANYSNQPQHFGDGTRLSIL.